The entry below gives a single T cell receptor (beta chain) sequence along with its context. Its antigen remains unidentified. This sample was included in a study of monozygotic twins with inflammatory bowel disease. TCRdb re-called the 5' RACE reads, yielding one record per CDR3 amino acid sequence without DNA. The sample has some 200,000 distinct CDR3 sequences; the top ten hold 7.7%. With no T cell sorting beforehand, total RNA was isolated from whole blood. Points from the study as a whole: No difference was seen in repertoire similarity between concordant and discordant twins, possibly from limited power.

This clonotype was obtained from a human donor with ulcerative colitis or Crohn's disease, or a healthy co-twin of an affected twin (not recorded which). The sample consisted of blood.

CDR3: CASSEQNSGANVLTF. This chain links TRBV19 with TRBJ2-6. Germline CDR1 and CDR2: LNHDA and SQIVND (reference sequence). The CDR3 totals 15 residues.